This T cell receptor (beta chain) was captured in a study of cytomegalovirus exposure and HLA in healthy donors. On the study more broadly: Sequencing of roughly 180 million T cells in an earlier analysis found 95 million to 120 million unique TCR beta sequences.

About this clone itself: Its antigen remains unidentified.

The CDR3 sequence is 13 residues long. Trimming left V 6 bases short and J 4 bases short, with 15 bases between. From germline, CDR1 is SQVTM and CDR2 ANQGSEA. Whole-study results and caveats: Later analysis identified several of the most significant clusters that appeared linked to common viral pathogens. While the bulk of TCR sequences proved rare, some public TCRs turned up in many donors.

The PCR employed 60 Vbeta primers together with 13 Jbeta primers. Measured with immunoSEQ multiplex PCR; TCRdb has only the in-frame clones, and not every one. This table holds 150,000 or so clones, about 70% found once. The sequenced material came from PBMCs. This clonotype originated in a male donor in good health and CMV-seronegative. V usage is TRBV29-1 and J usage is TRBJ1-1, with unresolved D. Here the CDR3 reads CSVKDTPSTEAFF. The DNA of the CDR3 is TGCAGCGTCAAAGACACACCCAGCACTGAAGCTTTCTTT.